This TCR beta chain was documented in a study of blood T cell repertoires in COVID-19. Study information: Nucleic acid was either cDNA or gDNA, and it came from T cells, B-cell-depleted T cells, or PBMCs.

The CDR3 totals 14 residues. Per the germline V gene, CDR1 is SNHLY and CDR2 is FYNNEI. V lost 2 bases and J lost 11, with 16 bases in between. The method was immunoSEQ multiplex PCR; TCRdb's version includes in-frame clones alone and lacks a portion of them. The repertoire has fewer than 60,000 clones, about 86% of them found once; the top ten carry approximately 3.8%. The sample was peripheral blood. The clonotype was recovered from a man aged 45 to 65 with acute or convalescent COVID-19. The rearrangement joins TRBV2 to TRBJ2-1; tentative D call: TRBD1 (5 bases). The CDR3 nucleotides are TGTGCCAGCAGTGAATTCTTTGGTCAGGGTCAGCAGTTCTTC. Its protein product is CASSEFFGQGQQFF.